The 5 T cell receptor beta chains listed next were all sequenced from one sample in a study of cytomegalovirus exposure and HLA in healthy donors (dated by TCRdb to 2016 to 2017). Library creation used the immunoSEQ multiplex PCR assay. For the multiplex PCR, a mixture combining 60 forward primers for TCR Vbeta segments and 13 reverse primers for TCR Jbeta segments was used. Sourced from immuneACCESS, this table was stored by TCRdb with only in-frame sequences that have V and J called. A share of the clones is absent; for the studies checked, an unresolved V gene accounts for under half, and the remainder has no known explanation. For this sample the table gives approximately 250,000 clones, of which around 80% were detected only once. Jointly, the top ten make up around 0.44% of the sample. Material: PBMCs. Receptor source: a boy between 10 and 17 years old in good health and CMV-seronegative.

This chain uses TRBV19 with TRBJ2-4, with a weak D call TRBD1 (5 bases). Trimming took off 2 bases at V and 6 bases at J, with 11 bases between the two ends. The CDR3 length is 14 residues. Looked up from germline, CDR1 is LNHDA and CDR2 is SQIVND (reference sequence). This CDR3 is CASSIQGAVNIQYF. CDR3 DNA: TGTGCCAGTAGTATACAAGGGGCAGTAAACATTCAGTACTTC.

The chain has TRBV14 and TRBJ2-7; TRBD1 matches at 7 bases. V shed 2 bases and J 4 bases; nucleotides not matched to a gene: 5. The CDR3 extends over 14 amino acids. Germline CDR1 is SGHDN and CDR2 is FVKESK. This CDR3 reads CASSQYSTGYEQYF. CDR3 nucleotide sequence: TGTGCCAGCAGCCAATACTCGACAGGGTACGAGCAGTACTTC. The variable domain in full, with the rest retrieved from reference TRBV14 and TRBJ2-7, is EAGVTQFPSHSVIEKGQTVTLRCDPISGHDNLYWYRRVMGKEIKFLLHFVKESKQDESGMPNNRFLAERTGGTYSTLKVQPAELEDSGVYFCASSQYSTGYEQYFGPGTRLTVT.

The chain combines TRBV19 with TRBJ2-7; 8 nucleotides line up with TRBD1. V gave up 5 bases and J gave up 0 bases; unmatched junction bases: 12. The CDR3 loop spans 17 amino acids. Looked up from germline, CDR1 is LNHDA and CDR2 is SQIVND (reference sequence). This CDR3 reads CASSPGDRFNFSYEQYF. In nucleotides, the CDR3 is TGTGCCAGTAGTCCAGGGGACAGGTTTAATTTCTCCTACGAGCAGTACTTC.

The chain combines TRBV30 with TRBJ2-4; TRBD1 is a possible D gene (5 bases). Trimming shortened V by 4 bases and J by 16 bases, and 17 bases separated the two germline ends. Germline V gives CDR1 GTSNPN, CDR2 SVGIG (reference sequence). This CDR3 has 11 residues. This CDR3 reads CAWTMGLELYF. Here the CDR3 DNA reads TGTGCCTGGACCATGGGGCTAGAACTTTACTTC.

The CDR3 loop reads CASSSRQRDSYNEQFF. CDR3 bases: TGTGCCAGCAGCTCCCGTCAGCGGGACTCCTACAATGAGCAGTTCTTC. The J gene is TRBJ2-1, the V gene TRBV11-3, with TRBD2 identical over 7 bases. CDR1 and CDR2 (germline): SGHNT, YENEEA. CDR3 length: 16 residues. V was pared by 4 bases and J by 0 bases, with 6 bases of the junction left unmatched.